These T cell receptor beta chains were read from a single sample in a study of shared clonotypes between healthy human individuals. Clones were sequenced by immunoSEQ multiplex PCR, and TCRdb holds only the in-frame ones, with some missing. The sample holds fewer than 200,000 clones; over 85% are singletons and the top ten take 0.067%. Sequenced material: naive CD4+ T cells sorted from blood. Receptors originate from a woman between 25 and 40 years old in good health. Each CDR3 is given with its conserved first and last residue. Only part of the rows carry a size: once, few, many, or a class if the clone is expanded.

cdr3_aa: CASSLGLAGAAEQYF
j_call: TRBJ2-5
v_call: TRBV5-1
clone_size: -

cdr3_aa: CASSLQAINEKLFF
j_call: TRBJ1-4
v_call: TRBV28
clone_size: -

cdr3_aa: CASSPGQGQETQYF
j_call: TRBJ2-5
v_call: TRBV18
clone_size: -

cdr3_aa: CASSRRDTSYEQYF
j_call: -
v_call: TRBV9
clone_size: -

cdr3_aa: CASSHGLAGGINEQYF
j_call: TRBJ2-7
v_call: TRBV4-1
clone_size: -

cdr3_aa: CASSYSQSNTEAFF
j_call: TRBJ1-1
v_call: TRBV6-5
clone_size: -

cdr3_aa: CASSIDGSTDTQYF
j_call: TRBJ2-3
v_call: TRBV7-3
clone_size: -

cdr3_aa: CATTWAYEQYF
j_call: TRBJ2-7
v_call: TRBV28
clone_size: -

cdr3_aa: CSAEKYEQYF
j_call: TRBJ2-7
v_call: TRBV20-1
clone_size: -

cdr3_aa: CASSISGKNYNEQFF
j_call: TRBJ2-1
v_call: TRBV28
clone_size: -

cdr3_aa: CAISEGVAAAYEQYF
j_call: TRBJ2-7
v_call: TRBV10-3
clone_size: -

cdr3_aa: CAWSRDTGYEQYF
j_call: TRBJ2-7
v_call: TRBV30
clone_size: few

cdr3_aa: CASSQSDRGGNTIYF
j_call: TRBJ1-3
v_call: TRBV4-2
clone_size: -

cdr3_aa: CASSYGARGYTF
j_call: TRBJ1-2
v_call: TRBV19
clone_size: -

cdr3_aa: CASSIKWTSGNYEQYF
j_call: TRBJ2-7
v_call: TRBV19
clone_size: -

cdr3_aa: CASSLDFFRRVGSPLHF
j_call: TRBJ1-6
v_call: TRBV5-1
clone_size: -

cdr3_aa: CASSLAPSQGAQYGYTF
j_call: TRBJ1-2
v_call: TRBV5-1
clone_size: -

cdr3_aa: CASSSGQGAYEQYF
j_call: TRBJ2-7
v_call: TRBV28
clone_size: -

cdr3_aa: CASSSRLAGAGDTQYF
j_call: TRBJ2-3
v_call: TRBV5-1
clone_size: -

cdr3_aa: CASSLSGYSGYTF
j_call: TRBJ1-2
v_call: TRBV5-6
clone_size: -

cdr3_aa: CASSILTGAGGNTIYF
j_call: TRBJ1-3
v_call: TRBV19
clone_size: -

cdr3_aa: CASRERHNEQFF
j_call: TRBJ2-1
v_call: TRBV28
clone_size: -

cdr3_aa: CASSLGEGSSGNTIYF
j_call: TRBJ1-3
v_call: TRBV9
clone_size: -

cdr3_aa: CASSMVPGFAHQPQHF
j_call: TRBJ1-5
v_call: TRBV19
clone_size: -

cdr3_aa: CAISEMPFNEQYF
j_call: TRBJ2-7
v_call: TRBV10-3
clone_size: -

cdr3_aa: CASSPRGQGTANTGELFF
j_call: TRBJ2-2
v_call: TRBV18
clone_size: once

cdr3_aa: CASSYDQMILASPLHF
j_call: TRBJ1-6
v_call: TRBV6-6
clone_size: -